This T cell receptor beta chain was sequenced in a study of spatial heterogeneity in lung cancer. The time point denotes: sample taken at primary tumor resection. Frozen PBMC, nontumor lung or tumor provided whole RNA, which was sequenced unsorted. The donors, roughly 70 patients with untreated early-stage non-small cell lung cancer, provided the samples. TCRdb re-called the 5' RACE reads through MiXCR, storing one row per CDR3 protein. This sample yields 40,000 or so distinct CDR3 sequences, of which around 7.2% are seen a single time; around 30% belongs to the top ten. Germline V lookup: CDR1 SGHTA, CDR2 FQGNSA. Deletions cut 3 bases from V and 7 bases from J, with 12 bases between. This CDR3 region has 13 residues. This clonotype has a count of ten or more.

This TCR was recovered from a male donor with early-stage non-small cell lung cancer. V gene TRBV7-2 combines with J gene TRBJ1-2; the D is unclear. The specimen was PBMCs, collected at surgery. The CDR3 nucleotides read TGTGCCAGCAGCTTGGTCCCGCCTCCTGGCTACACCTTC. Protein product: CASSLVPPPGYTF. The full variable domain, in which reference TRBV7-2 and TRBJ1-2 provide the parts outside the CDR3, is GAGVSQSPSNKVTEKGKDVELRCDPISGHTALYWYRQSLGQGLEFLIYFQGNSAPDKSGLPSDRFSAERTGGSVSTLTIQRTQQEDSAVYLCASSLVPPPGYTFGSGTRLTVV.